The rows below give T cell receptor beta chains drawn from one sample of a study of blood T cell repertoires in COVID-19. The assay was immunoSEQ multiplex PCR, and TCRdb's table has in-frame clones only and misses some. The data contain about 320,000 clones, roughly nine tenths of them seen just once; the ten biggest clones take up about 4%. The sample taken for sequencing was PBMCs or T cells enriched from blood (not recorded which). These receptors all stem from a woman aged 25 to 39 who had been exposed to COVID-19. CDR3s include the opening cysteine and the closing phenylalanine or tryptophan. A D gene is named only where the DNA matches it firmly. Where a row states a size, it is once, few, many or the class of an expanded clone; other rows omit it.

J gene,V gene,clone size,D gene,CDR3 DNA,CDR3 protein
TRBJ1-2,TRBV19,-,-,TGTGCCAGTTCGCAGGGCTGGAACTATGGCTACACCTTC,CASSQGWNYGYTF
TRBJ2-5,TRBV15,-,TRBD2,TGTGCCACCAGCAGAGAGAGCGGGGCATTTGAGACCCAGTACTTC,CATSRESGAFETQYF
TRBJ2-1,TRBV5-1,-,-,TGCGCCAGCAGCGGACTAACCTACAATGAGCAGTTCTTC,CASSGLTYNEQFF
TRBJ2-1,TRBV4-1,-,TRBD2,TGCGCCAGCAGCCGAGGACTAGCGGGGGGGTCGTCCTACAATGAGCAGTTCTTC,CASSRGLAGGSSYNEQFF
TRBJ1-2,TRBV4-2,once,-,TGTGCCAGCAGCCAAGATTCGGGGATCAATTATGGCTACACCTTC,CASSQDSGINYGYTF
TRBJ2-3,TRBV20-1,-,-,TGCAGTGCTAGTAGTAGCGGATTACGCACAGATACGCAGTATTTT,CSASSSGLRTDTQYF
TRBJ2-1,TRBV25-1,-,TRBD1,TGTGCCAGCAGTGGGGGACAGGTCGCCTCCTACAATGAGCAGTTCTTC,CASSGGQVASYNEQFF
TRBJ1-2,TRBV5-4,-,TRBD1,TGTGCCAGCAGCTGGGGGACAGGGGGCGCTGGCTACACCTTC,CASSWGTGGAGYTF
TRBJ1-2,TRBV19,-,-,TGTGCCAGTCACTGGGGGGGAAACTATGGCTACACCTTC,CASHWGGNYGYTF
TRBJ1-2,TRBV6-5,few,-,TGTGCCAGCAGCTCCCACAGGGAAGATGGCTACACCTTC,CASSSHREDGYTF
TRBJ1-2,TRBV10-3,once,TRBD1,TGTGCCATCAGTGAGACCGGGACAGAACATGGCTACACCTTC,CAISETGTEHGYTF
TRBJ2-7,TRBV7-9,-,TRBD1,TGTGCCAGCAGCTCCGATCCGGGACAGGGCACCTACGAGCAGTACTTC,CASSSDPGQGTYEQYF
TRBJ1-2,TRBV4-3,-,TRBD1,TGCGCCAGCAGCCGGACAGGGGTCTATGGCTACACCTTC,CASSRTGVYGYTF
TRBJ1-3,TRBV19,-,-,TGTGCCAGTAGTATTTATCACGGTGGAAACACCATATATTTT,CASSIYHGGNTIYF
TRBJ2-1,TRBV19,once,-,TGTGCCAGTAGTATATCCGCAGGCTACAATGAGCAGTTCTTC,CASSISAGYNEQFF
TRBJ1-2,TRBV29-1,-,-,TGCAGCGTGGTGGAGCAACCTAACTATGGCTACACCTTC,CSVVEQPNYGYTF
TRBJ2-2,TRBV9,once,-,TGTGCCAGCAGCTCCCGGACAGCAACGAACACCGGGGAGCTGTTTTTT,CASSSRTATNTGELFF
TRBJ2-3,TRBV12-3/TRBV12-4,-,-,TGTGCCAGCAGTTTTTTCGGGGATACGCAGTATTTT,CASSFFGDTQYF
TRBJ1-6,TRBV5-1,-,-,TGCGCCAGCAGCTTGGCATTTACAGGGAATAATTCACCCCTCCACTTT,CASSLAFTGNNSPLHF
TRBJ1-3,TRBV7-6,-,TRBD1,TGTGCCAGCAGCTTAGAGGGACAGGGCTTTGATGGAAACACCATATATTTT,CASSLEGQGFDGNTIYF
TRBJ1-2,TRBV28,-,-,TGTGCCAGCAGAGAGCAGGGGTCCTATGGCTACACCTTC,CASREQGSYGYTF
TRBJ1-5,TRBV6-5,-,-,TGTGCCAGCAGTTACTCCGGGAGCCCCTATCAGCCCCAGCATTTT,CASSYSGSPYQPQHF
TRBJ2-2,TRBV19,-,TRBD1,TGTGCCAGTGCTCCAGGGGGGAACACCGGGGAGCTGTTTTTT,CASAPGGNTGELFF
TRBJ1-1,TRBV12-3/TRBV12-4,few,-,TGTGCCAGCAGGGAACGACAGGAAGCTTTCTTT,CASRERQEAFF
TRBJ2-2,TRBV9,-,TRBD2,TGTGCCAGCAGCGATCCTAGCGGGGGGTATAACATGAGACTTAACACCGGGGAGCTGTTTTTT,CASSDPSGGYNMRLNTGELFF
TRBJ1-5,TRBV11-2,-,TRBD1,TGTGCCAGCAGCTTGGACAGGTTCAGTCAGCCCCAGCATTTT,CASSLDRFSQPQHF
TRBJ2-7,TRBV18,-,-,TGTGCCAGCTCGCCGCGGACAGACTACGAGCAGTACTTC,CASSPRTDYEQYF
TRBJ2-3,TRBV11-3,-,-,TGTGCCAGCAGCTTAGGGTCTAGTGCAGATACGCAGTATTTT,CASSLGSSADTQYF
TRBJ2-2,TRBV9,-,TRBD1,TGTGCCAGCAGCTTACGACAGGGAGCAGTCACCGGGGAGCTGTTTTTT,CASSLRQGAVTGELFF
TRBJ2-1,TRBV7-9,-,-,TGTGCCAGCAGCTTAGGTTGGCCTAGCAGCAATGAGCAGTTCTTC,CASSLGWPSSNEQFF
TRBJ1-3,TRBV6-5,-,-,TGTGCCAGCGGCTCCCGTCATCAGGGAAACACCATATATTTT,CASGSRHQGNTIYF
TRBJ1-2,TRBV5-6,-,TRBD1,TGTGCCAGCAGCTTGACGGGACAGGGGTATGGCTACACCTTC,CASSLTGQGYGYTF
TRBJ2-7,TRBV9,-,TRBD2,TGTGCCAGCAGCGGGGGGCTAGCGGGGCCTATATACGAGCAGTACTTC,CASSGGLAGPIYEQYF
TRBJ1-6,TRBV27,-,-,TGTGCCACCGGGGGGGGTCGATATAATTCACCCCTCCACTTT,CATGGGRYNSPLHF
TRBJ2-4,TRBV19,-,TRBD1,TGTGCCAGTAGTATGTTCGTGGACAGGGCGACTGCCAAAAACATTCAGTACTTC,CASSMFVDRATAKNIQYF
TRBJ1-2,TRBV10-3,-,-,TGTGCCATCAGTGAGCCCACAGTTGGCTATGGCTACACCTTC,CAISEPTVGYGYTF
TRBJ2-3,TRBV19,-,TRBD1,TGTGCCAGTAGTATGGGGGCAGGGGGCGGAAATACGCAGTATTTT,CASSMGAGGGNTQYF
TRBJ1-4,TRBV5-1,-,-,TGCGCCAGCAGCGTCCGGGCTAATGAAAAACTGTTTTTT,CASSVRANEKLFF
TRBJ2-1,TRBV10-3,-,TRBD2,TGTGCCATCACCGGACTAGCGGGGGGATCCTACAATGAGCAGTTCTTC,CAITGLAGGSYNEQFF
TRBJ2-5,TRBV4-1,-,-,TGCGCCAGCAGCCAAGGTCGGGCAGGGGGGATCCGAGAGACCCAGTACTTC,CASSQGRAGGIRETQYF
TRBJ2-4,TRBV7-9,-,-,TGTGCCAGCAGCTTAGCTGAAGCAGGGAAAAACATTCAGTACTTC,CASSLAEAGKNIQYF
TRBJ2-1,TRBV9,-,-,TGTGCCAGCAGCGCTGTCACGGGGGCCTACAATGAGCAGTTCTTC,CASSAVTGAYNEQFF
TRBJ2-5,TRBV7-8,-,-,TGTGCCAGCAGCTTAGCGCTTGAAAGTCCCAGAACCCACCAAGAGACCCAGTACTTC,CASSLALESPRTHQETQYF
TRBJ2-4,TRBV4-3,-,TRBD1,TGCGCCAGCAGCCTGGACAGGGCAAAAAACATTCAGTACTTC,CASSLDRAKNIQYF
TRBJ1-6,TRBV21-1,-,-,TGTGCCATACCTTCACAACAGGGGAGCTCACCCCTCCACTTT,CAIPSQQGSSPLHF
TRBJ1-1,TRBV18,once,-,TGTGCCAGCTCACCCCGGCCAGGGGAGGGCCCTGAAGCTTTCTTT,CASSPRPGEGPEAFF
TRBJ2-2,TRBV25-1,-,-,TGTGCCAGCAGTGTAGGACAGTTGACCGGGGAGCTGTTTTTT,CASSVGQLTGELFF
TRBJ1-1,TRBV19,few,TRBD1,TGTGCCAGTCGGACAGGCCGCAACACTGAAGCTTTCTTT,CASRTGRNTEAFF